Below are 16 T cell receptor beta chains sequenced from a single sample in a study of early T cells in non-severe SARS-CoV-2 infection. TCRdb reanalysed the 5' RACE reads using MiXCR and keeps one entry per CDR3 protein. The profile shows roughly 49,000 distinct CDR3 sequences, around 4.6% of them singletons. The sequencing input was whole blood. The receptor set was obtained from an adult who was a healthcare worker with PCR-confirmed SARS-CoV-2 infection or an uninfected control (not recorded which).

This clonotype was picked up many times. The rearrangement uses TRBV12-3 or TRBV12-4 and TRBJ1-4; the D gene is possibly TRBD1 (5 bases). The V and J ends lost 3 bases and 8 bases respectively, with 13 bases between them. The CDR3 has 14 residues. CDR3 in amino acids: CASSLRGAWEKLFF. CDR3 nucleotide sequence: TGTGCCAGCAGTTTGCGGGGCGCGTGGGAAAAACTGTTTTTT.

The CDR3 reads CAISESEASKETQYF. In DNA form, the CDR3 reads TGTGCCATCAGTGAGTCAGAGGCTAGCAAAGAGACCCAGTACTTC. The rearrangement links TRBV10-3 to TRBJ2-5, with D perhaps matching TRBD2 (5 bases). Germline V lookup: CDR1 ENHRY, CDR2 SYGVKD. Trimming stripped 0 bases from V and 3 bases from J, with 11 bases between. The CDR3 extends over 15 amino acids.

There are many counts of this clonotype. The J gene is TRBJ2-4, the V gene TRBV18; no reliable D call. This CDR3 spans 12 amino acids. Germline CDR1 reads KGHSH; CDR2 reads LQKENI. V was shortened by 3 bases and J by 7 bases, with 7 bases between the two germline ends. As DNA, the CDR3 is TGTGCCAGCTCACCGGATTCCAACATTCAGTACTTC. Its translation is CASSPDSNIQYF.

The CDR3, as DNA: TGCAGTGCTAGAGGGAAGCCAGATACGCAGTATTTT. This translates into CSARGKPDTQYF. The gene calls are TRBV20-1 and TRBJ2-3; D remains unclear. The CDR3 extends over 12 amino acids. The germline V gene encodes CDR1 DFQATT and CDR2 SNEGSKA (reference sequence). V was shortened by 1 base and J by 4 bases, with 6 bases between the two germline ends.

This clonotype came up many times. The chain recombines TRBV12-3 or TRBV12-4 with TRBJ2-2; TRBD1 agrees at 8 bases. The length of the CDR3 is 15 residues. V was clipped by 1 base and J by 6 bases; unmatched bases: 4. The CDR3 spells CASSLGTGYSGELFF. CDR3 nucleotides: TGTGCCAGCAGTTTAGGGACAGGGTATTCCGGGGAGCTGTTTTTT.

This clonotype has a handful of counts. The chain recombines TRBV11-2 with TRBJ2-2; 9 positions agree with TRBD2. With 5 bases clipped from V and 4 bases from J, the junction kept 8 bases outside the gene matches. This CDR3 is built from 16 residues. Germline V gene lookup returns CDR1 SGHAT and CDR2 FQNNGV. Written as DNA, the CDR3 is TGTGCCAGCAGCCCTATAGCGGGGGAACTCACCGGGGAGCTGTTTTTT. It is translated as CASSPIAGELTGELFF.

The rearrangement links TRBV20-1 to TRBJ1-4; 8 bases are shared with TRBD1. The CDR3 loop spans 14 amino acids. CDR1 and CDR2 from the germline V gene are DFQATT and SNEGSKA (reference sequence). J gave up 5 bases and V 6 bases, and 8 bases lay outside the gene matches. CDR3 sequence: CSAPDRGINEKLFF. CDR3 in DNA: TGCAGTGCACCAGACAGGGGAATCAATGAAAAACTGTTTTTT.

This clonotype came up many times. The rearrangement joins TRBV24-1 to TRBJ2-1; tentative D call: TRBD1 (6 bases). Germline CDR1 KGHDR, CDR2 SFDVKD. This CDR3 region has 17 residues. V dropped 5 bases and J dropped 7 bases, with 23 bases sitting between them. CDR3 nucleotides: TGTGCCACCAGTGCCCTAACGACAGGACACAATATGAATGAGCAGTTCTTC. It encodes CATSALTTGHNMNEQFF.

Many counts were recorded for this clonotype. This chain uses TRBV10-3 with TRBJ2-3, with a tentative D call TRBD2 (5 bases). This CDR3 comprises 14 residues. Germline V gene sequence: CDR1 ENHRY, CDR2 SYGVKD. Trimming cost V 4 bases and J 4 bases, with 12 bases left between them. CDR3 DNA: TGTGCCATCAGTGGAGTGTTGGGAGCAGATACGCAGTATTTT. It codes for CAISGVLGADTQYF.

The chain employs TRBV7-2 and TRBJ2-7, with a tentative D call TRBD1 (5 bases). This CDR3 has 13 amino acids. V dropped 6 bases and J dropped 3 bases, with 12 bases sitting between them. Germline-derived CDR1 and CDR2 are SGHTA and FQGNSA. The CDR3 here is CASSYRRNYEQYF. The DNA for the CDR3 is TGTGCCAGCAGTTACAGGAGAAACTACGAGCAGTACTTC. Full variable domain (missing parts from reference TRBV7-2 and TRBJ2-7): GAGVSQSPSNKVTEKGKDVELRCDPISGHTALYWYRQSLGQGLEFLIYFQGNSAPDKSGLPSDRFSAERTGGSVSTLTIQRTQQEDSAVYLCASSYRRNYEQYFGPGTRLTVT.

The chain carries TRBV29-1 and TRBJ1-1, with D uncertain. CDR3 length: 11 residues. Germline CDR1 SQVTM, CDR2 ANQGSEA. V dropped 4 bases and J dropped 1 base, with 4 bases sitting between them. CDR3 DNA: TGCAGCGTTGTTACGAACACTGAAGCTTTCTTT. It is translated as CSVVTNTEAFF.

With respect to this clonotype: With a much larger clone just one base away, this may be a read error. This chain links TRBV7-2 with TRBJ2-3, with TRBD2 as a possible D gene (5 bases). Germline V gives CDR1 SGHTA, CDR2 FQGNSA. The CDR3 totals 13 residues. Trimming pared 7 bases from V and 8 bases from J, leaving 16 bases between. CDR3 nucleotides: TGTGCCAGCACCGGACTGGAGAGAGGTACGCAGTATTTT. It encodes CASTGLERGTQYF.

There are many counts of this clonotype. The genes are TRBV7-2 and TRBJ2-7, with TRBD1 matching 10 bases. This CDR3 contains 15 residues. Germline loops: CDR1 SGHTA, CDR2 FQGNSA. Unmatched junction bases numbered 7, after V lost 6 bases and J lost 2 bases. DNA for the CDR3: TGTGCCAGCAGTTTGGGACAGGGGATAACCTACGAGCAGTACTTC. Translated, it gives CASSLGQGITYEQYF.

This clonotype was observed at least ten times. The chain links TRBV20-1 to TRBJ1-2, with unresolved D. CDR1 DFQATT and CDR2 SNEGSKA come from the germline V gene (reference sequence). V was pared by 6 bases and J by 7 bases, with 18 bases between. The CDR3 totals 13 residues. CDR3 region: CSASSEVLVGYTF. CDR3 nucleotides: TGCAGTGCCAGTAGCGAGGTTCTAGTTGGCTACACCTTC.

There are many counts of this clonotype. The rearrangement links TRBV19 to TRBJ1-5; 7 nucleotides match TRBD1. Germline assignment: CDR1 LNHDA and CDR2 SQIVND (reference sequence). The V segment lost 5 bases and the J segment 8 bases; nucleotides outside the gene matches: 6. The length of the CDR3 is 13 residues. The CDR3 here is CASSSQGGKPQHF. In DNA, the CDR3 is TGTGCCAGTAGTTCCCAGGGGGGTAAGCCCCAGCATTTT.

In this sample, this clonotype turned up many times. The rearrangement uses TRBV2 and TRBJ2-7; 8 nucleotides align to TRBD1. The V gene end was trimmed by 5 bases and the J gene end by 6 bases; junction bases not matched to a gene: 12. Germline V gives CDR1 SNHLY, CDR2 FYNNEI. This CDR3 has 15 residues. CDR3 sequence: CASSPLTGEVGEQYF. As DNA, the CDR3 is TGTGCCAGCAGTCCCCTGACAGGGGAAGTGGGCGAGCAGTACTTC.